This T cell receptor beta chain was identified during a study of T-cell reconstitution after alpha-beta-depleted transplantation in children. The germline V gene encodes CDR1 DFQATT and CDR2 SNEGSKA (reference sequence). The CDR3 consists of 14 residues. V lost 2 bases and J 4 bases, leaving 12 bases between the germline ends. Unique molecular identifiers were incorporated when the TCRbeta library was constructed. TCRdb fed the PCR reads into MiXCR, producing one record per CDR3 protein. The sample consists of hundreds of thousands of distinct CDR3 sequences, approximately 12% of them appearing once.

The chain combines TRBV20-1 with TRBJ2-1; D may correspond to TRBD1 or TRBD2 (7 bases each). Specimen: PBMCs from the stem cell graft donor, collected from the stem cell graft. The sequence was obtained from a human donor who donated a stem cell graft to a child with combined immunodeficiency. CDR3 in amino acids: CSARQGGVYNEQFF. The CDR3, as DNA: TGCAGTGCTAGACAGGGGGGGGTGTACAATGAGCAGTTCTTC.